These 3 T cell receptor beta chains originate from one sample sequenced in a study of CD8 T cells in Susac syndrome. cDNA came from roughly 0.53 to 1 ug RNA primed by random hexamers. TCRdb called the immunoSEQ multiplex PCR reads again in MiXCR, with one record for every CDR3 protein. The sample carries about 240,000 distinct CDR3 sequences, 90% to 96% recorded once. The sample consisted of CD4+ T cells from PBMCs. Receptor source: a human donor with Susac syndrome.

This chain connects TRBV7-9 to TRBJ2-7, with a possible D match to TRBD1 (6 bases). This CDR3 spans 14 amino acids. V was clipped by 4 bases and J by 1 base, with 11 bases between them. From germline, CDR1 is SEHNR and CDR2 FQNEAQ (reference sequence). The CDR3 reads CASSSGTYSYEQYF. The CDR3 DNA follows: TGTGCCAGCAGCTCCGGGACATATTCCTACGAGCAGTACTTC.

This clonotype was found once. The chain joins TRBV12-3 or TRBV12-4 to TRBJ2-7; 8 positions match TRBD1. The CDR3 runs to 14 residues. J was trimmed by 7 bases and V by 3 bases; bases with no gene match: 8. DNA of the CDR3: TGTGCCAGCAGTTTGGTGGCAGGGGGCAGTGAGCAGTACTTC. Its translation: CASSLVAGGSEQYF.

This clonotype was seen once. The chain employs TRBV20-1 and TRBJ2-1, with 7 bases that match TRBD2. CDR3 size: 16 residues. The J segment lost 6 bases and the V segment lost 5 bases, leaving 16 bases of the junction unmatched. Germline assignment: CDR1 DFQATT and CDR2 SNEGSKA (reference sequence). DNA for the CDR3: TGCAGTGCTGGCCCCGCCACCGCCGCGGGAGCCAATGAGCAGTTCTTC. Translation: CSAGPATAAGANEQFF.